One and the same sample provided the 22 T cell receptor beta chains below, sequenced in a study of T-cell memory formation after mild COVID-19. TCRdb reanalysed the 5' RACE reads using MiXCR and keeps one entry per CDR3 protein. This table has about 130,000 distinct CDR3 sequences, over 15% appearing once. Sample: PBMCs or a T cell subset sorted from them (not recorded which). All receptors come from a young man who had mild COVID-19 (a few samples of this study predate the infection). Cell type and time point are not known.

This clonotype was seen many times. The rearrangement links TRBV5-1 to TRBJ2-7, with 8 bases lining up with TRBD1. V shed 7 bases, J shed 3 bases, and the junction held 12 bases outside the gene matches. This CDR3 is 15 amino acids long. Germline values: CDR1 SGHRS, CDR2 YFSETQ. The CDR3 protein is CASSSRQGIFYEQYF. As DNA, the CDR3 is TGCGCCAGCTCGAGTAGACAGGGGATATTCTACGAGCAGTACTTC.

Only a few counts were recorded for this clonotype. This chain links TRBV4-3 with TRBJ2-7; the match to TRBD1 covers 7 bases. The trim removed 2 bases at V and 3 bases at J, leaving 7 bases unmatched. The length of the CDR3 is 15 residues. Germline V gene data show CDR1 as LGHNA and CDR2 as YSLEER. As DNA, the CDR3 is TGCGCCAGCAGCCAACAGACAGGGCTCCGCTACGAGCAGTACGTC. Amino acids: CASSQQTGLRYEQYV.

This clonotype was seen more than once but under ten times. The J gene is TRBJ2-5, the V gene TRBV29-1, with a tentative D call TRBD2 (5 bases). V shed 4 bases and J shed 4 bases, with 13 bases lying between them. The CDR3 is made up of 13 amino acids. CDR1 SQVTM and CDR2 ANQGSEA come from the germline V gene. CDR3 in amino acids: CSVANKSGETQYF. CDR3 bases: TGCAGCGTTGCGAACAAAAGCGGAGAGACCCAGTACTTC.

This chain joins TRBV5-1 and TRBJ2-7; unclear D gene. The CDR3 covers 12 residues. V shed 0 bases and J shed 5 bases, with 6 bases lying between them. Germline-derived CDR1 and CDR2 are SGHRS and YFSETQ. CDR3 bases: TGCGCCAGCAGCTTGGTCAGCCACGAGCAGTACTTC. Protein sequence: CASSLVSHEQYF.

In its sample, this clonotype was seen a few times. The V gene is TRBV5-1, the J gene TRBJ2-5; no clear D. The CDR3 loop spans 15 amino acids. The V gene's germline CDR1 is SGHRS and CDR2 YFSETQ. V dropped 1 base and J dropped 1 base, with 11 bases sitting between them. Written as DNA, the CDR3 is TGCGCCAGCAGCTTGACCAGCACCCGCCAAGAGACCCAGTACTTC. This translates into CASSLTSTRQETQYF.

This clonotype occurred a few times. The chain joins TRBV12-3 or TRBV12-4 to TRBJ1-2; no firm D call. The V and J ends lost 3 bases and 5 bases respectively, with 7 bases between them. The CDR3 sequence is 12 residues long. The CDR3 region is CASSLEKYGYTF. The CDR3, as DNA: TGTGCCAGCAGTTTGGAGAAGTATGGCTACACCTTC.

This chain joins TRBV9 and TRBJ2-1; no firm D call. The CDR3 extends over 16 amino acids. Trimming removed 3 bases at V and 6 bases at J, with 19 bases between. Germline V gene lookup returns CDR1 SGDLS and CDR2 YYNGEE. The CDR3 protein is CASSAPMWVRLNEQFF. The DNA for the CDR3 is TGTGCCAGCAGCGCCCCAATGTGGGTACGCCTCAATGAGCAGTTCTTC. The variable domain in full, with the rest retrieved from reference TRBV9 and TRBJ2-1, is DSGVTQTPKHLITATGQRVTLRCSPRSGDLSVYWYQQSLDQGLQFLIQYYNGEERAKGNILERFSAQQFPDLHSELNLSSLELGDSALYFCASSAPMWVRLNEQFFGPGTRLTVL.

This clonotype showed up many times. This chain joins TRBV5-1 and TRBJ2-5; 8 bases are a match to TRBD2. J lost 5 bases, V lost 6 bases, and 6 bases had no gene match. Germline values: CDR1 SGHRS, CDR2 YFSETQ. This CDR3 contains 13 residues. CDR3 amino acids: CASIPSGSETQYF. The CDR3 DNA is TGCGCCAGCATTCCTAGCGGGTCGGAGACCCAGTACTTC. Filled out from reference TRBV5-1 and TRBJ2-5, the complete variable domain reads KAGVTQTPRYLIKTRGQQVTLSCSPISGHRSVSWYQQTPGQGLQFLFEYFSETQRNKGNFPGRFSGRQFSNSRSEMNVSTLELGDSALYLCASIPSGSETQYFGPGTRLLVL.

This clonotype was seen a few times. The J gene is TRBJ2-3, the V gene TRBV29-1; D may be TRBD1 (6 bases). CDR1 is SQVTM and CDR2 is ANQGSEA in the germline V gene. CDR3 length equals 13 residues. The V and J ends lost 7 bases and 1 base respectively, with 12 bases between them. The CDR3: CSGQASGTDTQYF. CDR3 DNA: TGCAGCGGACAGGCGTCCGGCACAGATACGCAGTATTTT.

This clonotype was counted at least ten times. At one of its ends the junction is not consistent with the germline gene, which may arise from a read error. V is TRBV5-1 and J is TRBJ2-2, with D perhaps matching TRBD1 (6 bases). This CDR3 has 15 amino acids. Germline V gives CDR1 SGHRS, CDR2 YFSETQ. CDR3 protein: CASSLQGTNTGELFF. The CDR3 bases are TGTGCCAGCAGTTTACAGGGTACGAACACCGGGGAGCTGTTTTTT. The complete variable domain, with remaining parts taken from reference TRBV5-1 and TRBJ2-2, reads KAGVTQTPRYLIKTRGQQVTLSCSPISGHRSVSWYQQTPGQGLQFLFEYFSETQRNKGNFPGRFSGRQFSNSRSEMNVSTLELGDSALYLCASSLQGTNTGELFFGEGSRLTVL.

This clonotype was observed a few times. This chain connects TRBV10-3 to TRBJ2-7, with 7 bases aligning to TRBD2. Trimming at V came to 6 bases and at J to 5 bases, leaving 7 bases not matched to a gene. The CDR3 spans 13 residues. Per germline, CDR1 ENHRY and CDR2 SYGVKD. The CDR3 DNA sequence: TGTGCCATCAGCGAGCGGGGCCAGGACGAGCAGTACGTC. Residues: CAISERGQDEQYV.

This chain uses TRBV29-1 with TRBJ1-1; 8 bases line up with TRBD1. Trimming took 5 bases from V and 0 from J; bases not matched to a gene: 8. Germline CDR1 SQVTM, CDR2 ANQGSEA. The CDR3 is 15 residues long. As DNA, the CDR3 is TGCAGCGTTAACCGGGACAGGAGCATGAACACTGAAGCTTTCTTT. Translated: CSVNRDRSMNTEAFF.

The rearrangement joins TRBV12-3 or TRBV12-4 to TRBJ2-3, with D tentatively TRBD2 (7 bases). The CDR3 extends over 14 amino acids. Trimming stripped 6 bases from V and 6 bases from J, with 16 bases between. CDR3 in amino acids: CASSLQGGMDTQYF. In DNA form, the CDR3 reads TGTGCCAGCAGCCTACAGGGAGGGATGGATACGCAGTATTTT.

This clonotype was counted only a few times. The chain has TRBV20-1 and TRBJ2-1, with 8 bases matching TRBD2. The trim removed 1 base at V and 5 bases at J, leaving 7 bases unmatched. Germline-derived CDR1 and CDR2 are DFQATT and SNEGSKA (reference sequence). This CDR3 spans 15 amino acids. As DNA, the CDR3 is TGCAGTGCTAGAGCGCGGGGGGCGCGTAACAATGAGCAGTTCTTC. This translates into CSARARGARNNEQFF.

The rearrangement uses TRBV9 and TRBJ1-1, with 8 bases matching TRBD1. Germline V lookup: CDR1 SGDLS, CDR2 YYNGEE. V lost 4 bases to trimming and J lost 2 bases; unmatched junction nucleotides: 7. The CDR3 extends over 15 amino acids. The CDR3 spells CASSQGQGGNTEAFF. In nucleotides, the CDR3 is TGTGCCAGCAGCCAAGGACAGGGAGGAAACACTGAAGCTTTCTTT.

This clonotype was observed a few times. The rearrangement uses TRBV2 and TRBJ1-1; D ambiguous. Trimming removed 7 bases from V and 1 base from J, with 13 bases in between. The CDR3 consists of 14 residues. CDR1 and CDR2 from the germline V gene are SNHLY and FYNNEI. The CDR3 here is CASNPLSRNTEAFF. The CDR3, as DNA: TGTGCCAGCAACCCCCTCTCCAGGAACACTGAAGCTTTCTTT. Using reference TRBV2 and TRBJ1-1 for the parts outside the CDR3, the full variable domain is EPEVTQTPSHQVTQMGQEVILRCVPISNHLYFYWYRQILGQKVEFLVSFYNNEISEKSEIFDDQFSVERPDGSNFTLKIRSTKLEDSAMYFCASNPLSRNTEAFFGQGTRLTVV.

In regard to this clonotype: With a much larger clone just one base away, this may be a read error. The V call is TRBV5-1, the J call TRBJ2-1; TRBD1 agrees at 7 bases. Looked up from germline, CDR1 is SGHRS and CDR2 is YFSETQ. The CDR3 is 14 amino acids. The CDR3 reads CASSLTGDMGEKFF. In DNA, the CDR3 is TGCGCCAGCAGCTTAACAGGGGATATGGGTGAGAAGTTCTTC.

The genes are TRBV9 and TRBJ2-1, with 7 bases identical to TRBD2. The V gene end was trimmed by 0 bases and the J gene end by 8 bases; junction bases not matched to a gene: 11. The CDR3 totals 16 residues. The V gene's germline CDR1 is SGDLS and CDR2 YYNGEE. CDR3 in DNA: TGTGCCAGCAGCGTAGCTCTGGGGGGGACGAAACATGAGCAGTTCTTC. Translation: CASSVALGGTKHEQFF.

The V gene is TRBV6-5, the J gene TRBJ1-2; 11 bases align to TRBD1. After removal of 4 bases from V and 8 bases from J, the junction contained 9 bases not matched to a gene. The CDR3 extends over 15 amino acids. Germline assignment: CDR1 MNHEY and CDR2 SVGAGI. The CDR3 coding sequence is TGTGCCAGCAGTTCCCTCCGGGACAGGGGGATAGGCTACACCTTC. It specifies CASSSLRDRGIGYTF.

This clonotype showed up just a few times. The V call is TRBV5-1, the J call TRBJ1-2; no definite D call. The V gene's germline CDR1 is SGHRS and CDR2 YFSETQ. Trimming left V 4 bases short and J 5 bases short, with 24 bases between. The CDR3 is 17 amino acids. The CDR3 DNA reads as TGCGCCAGCAGCAGGGTCCCGGGTACGGCGGCGATGTATGGCTACACCTTC. Its protein is CASSRVPGTAAMYGYTF. The entire variable domain, with the rest obtained from reference TRBV5-1 and TRBJ1-2, is as follows: KAGVTQTPRYLIKTRGQQVTLSCSPISGHRSVSWYQQTPGQGLQFLFEYFSETQRNKGNFPGRFSGRQFSNSRSEMNVSTLELGDSALYLCASSRVPGTAAMYGYTFGSGTRLTVV.

This clonotype was recorded a few times. CDR3 nucleotide sequence: TGCGCCAGCGGGTCAATGGGAGTGGATACGCAGTATTTT. Amino acid sequence: CASGSMGVDTQYF. This chain links TRBV4-3 with TRBJ2-3, with D maybe TRBD2 (5 bases). This CDR3 has 13 amino acids. Germline V lookup: CDR1 LGHNA, CDR2 YSLEER. Trimming stripped 8 bases from V and 6 bases from J, with 15 bases between.

The rearrangement joins TRBV28 to TRBJ1-2, with 10 nucleotides matching TRBD1. Germline V gene sequence: CDR1 MDHEN, CDR2 SYDVKM. CDR3 length equals 15 residues. The J segment lost 6 bases and the V segment lost 6 bases, leaving 10 bases of the junction unmatched. CDR3 region: CASSSGTGVRDGYTF. The DNA for the CDR3 is TGTGCCAGCAGCTCCGGGACAGGGGTGAGGGATGGCTACACCTTC.